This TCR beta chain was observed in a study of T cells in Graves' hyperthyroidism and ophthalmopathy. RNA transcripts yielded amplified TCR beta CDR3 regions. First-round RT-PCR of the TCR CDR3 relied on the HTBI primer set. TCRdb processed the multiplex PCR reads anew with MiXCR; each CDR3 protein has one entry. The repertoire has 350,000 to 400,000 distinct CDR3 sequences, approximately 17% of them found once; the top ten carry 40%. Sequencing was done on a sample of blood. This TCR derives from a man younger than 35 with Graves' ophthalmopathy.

The CDR3 region is CAGTQGGGAGYGYTF. DNA for the CDR3: TGTGCCGGCACCCAAGGTGGGGGCGCTGGCTATGGCTACACCTTC. The V gene is TRBV6-1, the J gene TRBJ1-2; a possible D gene is TRBD1 (6 bases). The CDR3 runs to 15 residues. Trimming left V 11 bases short and J 4 bases short, with 23 bases between. CDR1 MNHNS and CDR2 SASEGT come from the germline V gene.